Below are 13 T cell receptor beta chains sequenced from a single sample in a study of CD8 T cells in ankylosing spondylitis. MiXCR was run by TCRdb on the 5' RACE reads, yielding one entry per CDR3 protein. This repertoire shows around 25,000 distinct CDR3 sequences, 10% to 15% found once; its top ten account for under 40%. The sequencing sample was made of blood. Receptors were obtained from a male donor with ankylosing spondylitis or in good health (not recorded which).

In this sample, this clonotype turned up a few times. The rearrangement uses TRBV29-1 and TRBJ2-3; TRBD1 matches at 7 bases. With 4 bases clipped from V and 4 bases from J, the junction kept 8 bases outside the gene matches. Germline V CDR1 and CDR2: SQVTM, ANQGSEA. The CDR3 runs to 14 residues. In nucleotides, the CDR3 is TGCAGCGTTGCGGAGACAGGGAACGCAGATACGCAGTATTTT. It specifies CSVAETGNADTQYF.

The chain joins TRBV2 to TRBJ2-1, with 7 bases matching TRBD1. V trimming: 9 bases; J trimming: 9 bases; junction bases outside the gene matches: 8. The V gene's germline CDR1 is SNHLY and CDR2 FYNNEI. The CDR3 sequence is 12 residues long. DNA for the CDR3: TGTGCCAGTGGCTTGGGACAGCTTGAGCAGTTCTTC. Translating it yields CASGLGQLEQFF.

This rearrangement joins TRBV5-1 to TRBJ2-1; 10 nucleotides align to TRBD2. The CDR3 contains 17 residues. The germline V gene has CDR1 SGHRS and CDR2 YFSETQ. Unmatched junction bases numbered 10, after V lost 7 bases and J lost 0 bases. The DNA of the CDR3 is TGCGCCAGCGGGCCTAGCGGGAGCCCTAGCTCCTACAATGAGCAGTTCTTC. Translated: CASGPSGSPSSYNEQFF.

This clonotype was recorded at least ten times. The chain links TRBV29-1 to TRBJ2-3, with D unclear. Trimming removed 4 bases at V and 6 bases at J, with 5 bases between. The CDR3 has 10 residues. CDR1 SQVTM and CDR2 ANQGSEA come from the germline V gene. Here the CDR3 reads CSVVRDTQYF. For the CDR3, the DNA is TGCAGCGTTGTTAGGGATACGCAGTATTTT.

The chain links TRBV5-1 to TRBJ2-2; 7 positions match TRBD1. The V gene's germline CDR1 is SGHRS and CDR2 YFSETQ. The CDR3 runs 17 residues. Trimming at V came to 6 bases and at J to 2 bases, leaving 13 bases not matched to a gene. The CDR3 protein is CASKPSPGTANTGELFF. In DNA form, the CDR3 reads TGCGCCAGCAAACCCTCCCCCGGGACAGCTAACACCGGGGAGCTGTTTTTT.

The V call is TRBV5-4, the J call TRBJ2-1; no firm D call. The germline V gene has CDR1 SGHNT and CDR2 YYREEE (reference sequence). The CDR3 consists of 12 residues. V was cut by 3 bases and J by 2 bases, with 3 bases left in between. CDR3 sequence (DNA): TGTGCCAGCAGCTCCCCCTACAATGAGCAGTTCTTC. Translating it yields CASSSPYNEQFF.

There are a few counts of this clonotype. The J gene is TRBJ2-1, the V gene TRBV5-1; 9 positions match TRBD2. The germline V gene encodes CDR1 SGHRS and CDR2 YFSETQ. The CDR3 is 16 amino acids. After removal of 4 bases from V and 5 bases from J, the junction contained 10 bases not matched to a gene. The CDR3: CASSPWLAGADNEQFF. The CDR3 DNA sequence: TGCGCCAGCAGCCCATGGTTAGCGGGAGCTGACAATGAGCAGTTCTTC.

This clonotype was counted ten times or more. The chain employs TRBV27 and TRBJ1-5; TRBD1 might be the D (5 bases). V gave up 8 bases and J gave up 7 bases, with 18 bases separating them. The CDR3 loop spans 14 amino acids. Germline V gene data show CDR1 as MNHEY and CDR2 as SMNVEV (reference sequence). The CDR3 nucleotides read TGTGCCAGCGGAGCAGGGCGGGTGGGGCAGCCCCAGCATTTT. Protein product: CASGAGRVGQPQHF.

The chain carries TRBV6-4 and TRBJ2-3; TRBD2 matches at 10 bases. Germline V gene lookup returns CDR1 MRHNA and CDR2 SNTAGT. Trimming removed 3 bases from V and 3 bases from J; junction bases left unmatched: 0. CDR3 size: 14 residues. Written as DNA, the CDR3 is TGTGCCAGCAGTGAAGCGGGAGGGACAGATACGCAGTATTTT. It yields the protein CASSEAGGTDTQYF.

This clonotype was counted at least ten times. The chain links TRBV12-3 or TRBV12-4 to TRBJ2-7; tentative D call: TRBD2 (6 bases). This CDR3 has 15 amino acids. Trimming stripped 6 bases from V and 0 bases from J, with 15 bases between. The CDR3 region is CASSRGTPSSYEQYF. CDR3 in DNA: TGTGCCAGCAGCCGCGGGACGCCCAGCTCCTACGAGCAGTACTTC.

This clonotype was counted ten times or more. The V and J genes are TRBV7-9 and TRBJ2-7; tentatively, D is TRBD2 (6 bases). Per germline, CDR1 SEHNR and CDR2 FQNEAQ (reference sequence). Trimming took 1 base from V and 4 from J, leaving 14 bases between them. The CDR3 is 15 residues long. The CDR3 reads CASSLVAAPSYEQYF. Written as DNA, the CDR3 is TGTGCCAGCAGCTTAGTAGCGGCACCAAGTTACGAGCAGTACTTC.

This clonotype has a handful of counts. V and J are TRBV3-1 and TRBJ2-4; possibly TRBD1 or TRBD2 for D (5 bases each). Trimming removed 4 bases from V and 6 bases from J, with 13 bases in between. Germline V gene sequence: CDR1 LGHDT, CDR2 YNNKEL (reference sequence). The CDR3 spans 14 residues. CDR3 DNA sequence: TGTGCCAGCAGCCCGGCAGTTGGGGGAAACATTCAGTACTTC. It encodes CASSPAVGGNIQYF.

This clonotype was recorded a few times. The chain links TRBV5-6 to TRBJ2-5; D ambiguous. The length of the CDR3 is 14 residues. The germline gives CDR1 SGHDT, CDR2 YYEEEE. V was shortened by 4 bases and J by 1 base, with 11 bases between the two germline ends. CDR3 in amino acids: CASSLTTSQETQYF. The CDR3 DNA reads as TGTGCCAGCAGCCTAACAACTTCCCAAGAGACCCAGTACTTC.